This TCR beta chain was documented in a study of STAT5B mutations in CD4+ large granular lymphocyte leukemia. V lost 6 bases to trimming and J lost 7 bases; unmatched junction nucleotides: 18. The CDR3 totals 16 residues. Per the germline V gene, CDR1 is SGHRS and CDR2 is YFSETQ. TCRdb keeps only in-frame clones here, not all; method: immunoSEQ multiplex PCR. The sample yields roughly 30,000 clones, about 85% seen once. This clone was seen more than once but under ten times. The sequence derives from a human donor in good health. V usage is TRBV5-1 and J usage is TRBJ1-2; 7 positions agree with TRBD1. The sequenced material came from CD4+ T cells from blood buffy coats. The CDR3 sequence: CASTETTQTGMFGYTF. The CDR3 nucleotides are TGCGCCAGCACCGAAACAACCCAGACAGGGATGTTTGGCTACACCTTC.